This TCR beta chain is from a study of blood T cell repertoires in COVID-19 (dated by TCRdb to the early 2020s). Looking at the study overall: Collaborator samples came from the United States, Italy and Spain and covered acute and convalescent phases of COVID-19. The repertoires were made available in a free public database intended to serve as a resource for research on the immune response to SARS-CoV-2. Nearly every sample came with metadata listing a de-identified subject ID, COVID-19 status, age in years and sex. Subjects who had been exposed to COVID-19, were actively infected with it, or had recovered from it provided the deeply sampled blood TCRbeta repertoires that made up the dataset. The material from the prospective study consisted of cDNA or gDNA derived from T cells, B-cell-depleted T cells, or PBMCs. The samples were drawn from two sources: the first 160 participants of the ongoing ImmuneRACE study, and approximately 1,300 subjects contributed by 6 global collaborators. Where available, HLA class I and class II types were taken from metadata supplied by the sample provider and were not determined by assay-based typing. The investigation overall reported the following: How much clinical and demographic metadata was included differed by source and by participant, and the metadata was provided uncurated.

TCRbeta CDR3 regions were amplified from genomic DNA by means of the immunoSEQ Assay, a bias-controlled multiplex PCR. The source study handled its data this way. Nucleated cell counts per sample were estimated from amplification of reference gene primers within the assay. To quantify the absolute abundance of each unique TCRbeta CDR3 rearrangement, sequence reads were collapsed and filtered. Productive Simpson clonality was computed per sample as the square root of Simpson's diversity index over productive rearrangements. Held by TCRdb, this immuneACCESS table contains in-frame sequences only and omits some clones. Under half of the omission traces to an unresolved V gene where checked; the cause of the rest is unknown. That table gives V, J and clone size, and the DNA gave D and trimming. The sample table contains roughly 160,000 clones; only one count was recorded for roughly 84% of them. The ten most abundant clones make up 2.9% of the sample.

Note on this clone: It has no known antigen specificity. No base quality values were provided; no much bigger clone lies one nucleotide off.

Collaborating institutions collected whole blood in K2EDTA tubes following their own protocols. For TCRbeta analysis, collaborators shipped samples as frozen whole blood, isolated PBMCs, or DNA extracted from either of those sample types. The CDR3 starts with the cysteine, ends with the phenylalanine, and has 15 residues. Only the CDR3 DNA stays, 45 bases, in frame from base 1. From a lookup of the germline V gene, CDR1 and CDR2 are SGHRS and YFSETQ. V is cut back by 4 bases and J by 4 bases, with 7 bases in the junction unmatched. The V and J segments used are TRBV5-1 and TRBJ2-7; the central 11 bases match TRBD2. The receptor comes from a woman aged 55-70 years with acute or convalescent COVID-19. Sequenced sample: peripheral blood. The DNA is as follows: TGCGCCAGCAGCACACTAGCGGGGGAAACGTACGAGCAGTACTTC. This yields the protein CASSTLAGETYEQYF.